Listed below are T cell receptor beta chains from one sample, sequenced in a study of T-cell memory formation after mild COVID-19. TCRdb re-called the 5' RACE reads through MiXCR, storing one row per CDR3 protein. Seen here are 500,000 to 550,000 distinct CDR3 sequences, about a fifth observed once, and the top ten hold around an eighth. Sequencing was done on a sample of PBMCs or a T cell subset sorted from them (not recorded which). The receptors here all came from an adult woman who had mild COVID-19 (a few samples of this study predate the infection). Cell type and time point are not known. Both conserved end residues are part of each CDR3. A D gene is named only where the DNA matches it firmly. Part of the rows lack a size; the others show once, few, many or a class for expanded clones.

D	V	J	size	length	CDR3	DNA
TRBD2	TRBV4-1	TRBJ2-7	-	17	CASSQGLAGGRANEQYF	TGCGCCAGCAGCCAAGGACTAGCGGGAGGACGTGCCAACGAGCAGTACTTC
TRBD1	TRBV29-1	TRBJ2-3	-	15	CSVERTGGRTDTQYF	TGCAGCGTTGAGAGGACAGGGGGTCGCACAGATACGCAGTATTTT
-	TRBV9	TRBJ2-7	-	12	CASSVGRWEQYF	TGTGCCAGCAGCGTAGGCCGGTGGGAGCAGTACTTC
TRBD1	TRBV29-1	TRBJ1-5	few	14	CSVGDSYSNQPQHF	TGCAGCGTTGGGGACAGTTATAGCAATCAGCCCCAGCATTTT
TRBD2	TRBV29-1	TRBJ2-2	few	14	CSAQPGLAFGELFF	TGCAGCGCTCAACCGGGACTAGCATTCGGGGAGCTGTTTTTT
-	TRBV5-1	TRBJ2-5	-	13	CASYFPGVETQYF	TGCGCCAGCTATTTTCCGGGGGTCGAGACCCAGTACTTC
-	TRBV2	TRBJ1-1	few	15	CASSESGDGRTEAFF	TGTGCCAGCAGTGAAAGCGGGGACGGAAGAACTGAAGCTTTCTTT
-	TRBV20-1	TRBJ1-2	-	18	CSARDGAGGFTGTYGYTF	TGCAGTGCTAGAGATGGCGCCGGGGGCTTTACAGGGACCTATGGCTACACCTTC
TRBD1	TRBV6-1	TRBJ2-3	few	16	CASRTQGTTSTDTQYF	TGTGCCAGCAGAACACAGGGGACGACTAGCACAGATACGCAGTATTTT
TRBD1	TRBV12-3/TRBV12-4	TRBJ1-2	few	16	CVSSLAAYRGYYGYTF	TGTGTCAGCAGTTTAGCCGCCTACAGGGGCTACTATGGCTACACCTTC
-	TRBV18	TRBJ1-1	-	16	CASSSGQPTRNTEAFF	TGTGCCAGCTCATCAGGACAGCCCACAAGGAACACTGAAGCTTTCTTT
-	TRBV4-1	TRBJ2-2	-	15	CASSQDPGVAGELFF	TGCGCCAGCAGCCAAGATCCTGGGGTGGCCGGGGAGCTGTTTTTT
-	TRBV6-6	TRBJ2-2	few	15	CASSYSARGSGELFF	TGTGCCAGCAGTTACTCGGCCAGGGGCTCCGGGGAGCTGTTTTTT
TRBD1	TRBV20-1	TRBJ2-3	-	15	CSAPMTGYGTDTQYF	TGCAGTGCTCCGATGACAGGGTATGGGACAGATACGCAGTATTTT
-	TRBV12-3/TRBV12-4	TRBJ2-1	-	13	CASVGSSYNEQFF	TGTGCCAGCGTGGGGAGCTCCTACAATGAGCAGTTCTTC
-	TRBV6-5	TRBJ2-2	few	14	CASSLGRYTGELFF	TGTGCCAGCAGCCTTGGGAGGTACACCGGGGAGCTGTTTTTT
-	TRBV5-1	TRBJ1-1	-	14	CASSPVRESTEAFF	TGCGCCAGCAGCCCGGTCAGGGAAAGCACTGAAGCTTTCTTT
TRBD2	TRBV2	TRBJ2-1	-	14	CASAGLAGKNEQFF	TGTGCCAGCGCCGGACTAGCGGGAAAGAATGAGCAGTTCTTC
-	TRBV3-1	TRBJ1-6	-	12	CASSQDRSPLHF	TGTGCCAGCAGCCAAGACAGGTCACCCCTCCACTTT
-	TRBV7-9	TRBJ2-5	-	16	CASSLVWSMDQETQYF	TGTGCCAGCAGCTTAGTGTGGTCAATGGACCAAGAGACCCAGTACTTC
-	TRBV20-1	TRBJ2-7	-	15	CSARILRRSSYEQYF	TGCAGTGCTAGAATTCTGCGGAGAAGCTCCTACGAGCAGTACTTC
TRBD2	TRBV30	TRBJ2-1	few	20	CAWSTHLGLAGGWIPNEQFF	TGTGCCTGGAGTACCCACCTCGGACTAGCGGGAGGGTGGATACCCAATGAGCAGTTCTTC
-	TRBV12-3/TRBV12-4	TRBJ1-2	few	12	CASTRQGYGYTF	TGTGCCAGCACCCGTCAAGGCTATGGCTACACCTTC
TRBD1	TRBV7-9	TRBJ1-1	-	13	CATQQGADTEAFF	TGTGCCACCCAACAGGGGGCGGACACTGAAGCTTTCTTT
TRBD1	TRBV6-5	TRBJ1-1	-	19	CASNPTQTRQGKMNTEAFF	TGTGCCAGCAATCCAACCCAAACAAGACAGGGGAAGATGAACACTGAAGCTTTCTTT
-	TRBV6-1	TRBJ1-5	-	12	CGSGIPNQPQHF	TGTGGCAGCGGGATCCCAAATCAGCCCCAGCATTTT
-	TRBV3-1	TRBJ2-1	-	17	CASSQGRGGWSYNEQFF	TGTGCCAGCAGCCAAGGCAGGGGGGGATGGTCCTACAATGAGCAGTTCTTC
-	TRBV6-1	TRBJ1-1	-	14	CATRGSGASTEAFF	TGTGCCACCCGAGGGTCAGGAGCGAGCACTGAAGCTTTCTTT
-	TRBV29-1	TRBJ2-1	many	11	CSVEVQNEQFF	TGCAGCGTTGAAGTACAGAATGAGCAGTTCTTC
TRBD1	TRBV5-1	TRBJ1-1	-	14	CASSSRGQGTEAFF	TGCGCCAGCAGCTCCAGGGGGCAGGGCACTGAAGCTTTCTTT
TRBD1	TRBV5-1	TRBJ2-3	few	15	CASSSPGTVTDTQYF	TGCGCCAGCAGCTCCCCCGGGACAGTCACAGATACGCAGTATTTT
TRBD2	TRBV15	TRBJ2-3	few	15	CATSRQAGSTDTQYF	TGTGCCACCAGCAGGCAAGCGGGGAGCACAGATACGCAGTATTTT
-	TRBV5-1	TRBJ2-3	-	14	CASSLPQRTDTQYF	TGCGCCAGCAGCTTACCCCAGAGAACAGATACGCAGTATTTT
-	TRBV9	TRBJ1-1	few	14	CASSVGPLGTEAFF	TGTGCCAGCAGCGTAGGGCCCTTGGGCACTGAAGCTTTCTTT
-	TRBV28	TRBJ1-2	few	14	CASSLTRSLYGYTF	TGTGCCAGCAGTTTAACAAGGAGCCTCTATGGCTACACCTTC
TRBD1	TRBV20-1	TRBJ2-5	few	14	CSARDLSGGETQYF	TGCAGTGCTAGAGATCTCTCAGGGGGCGAGACCCAGTACTTC
TRBD2	TRBV7-9	TRBJ2-7	few	15	CASSLDLAGAYEQYF	TGTGCCAGCAGCTTAGATCTAGCGGGGGCCTACGAGCAGTACTTC
-	TRBV5-6	TRBJ2-7	-	15	CASSTEGHSSYEQYF	TGTGCCAGCTCCACGGAGGGACATAGCTCCTACGAGCAGTACTTC
TRBD2	TRBV7-2	TRBJ2-3	-	21	CASSLVPPPLIAGGTTDTQYF	TGTGCCAGCAGCTTAGTCCCCCCGCCGCTTATAGCGGGAGGGACCACAGATACGCAGTATTTT
TRBD2	TRBV2	TRBJ2-3	few	14	CASSLAGGFGTQYF	TGTGCCAGCAGTTTAGCGGGGGGGTTCGGTACGCAGTATTTT